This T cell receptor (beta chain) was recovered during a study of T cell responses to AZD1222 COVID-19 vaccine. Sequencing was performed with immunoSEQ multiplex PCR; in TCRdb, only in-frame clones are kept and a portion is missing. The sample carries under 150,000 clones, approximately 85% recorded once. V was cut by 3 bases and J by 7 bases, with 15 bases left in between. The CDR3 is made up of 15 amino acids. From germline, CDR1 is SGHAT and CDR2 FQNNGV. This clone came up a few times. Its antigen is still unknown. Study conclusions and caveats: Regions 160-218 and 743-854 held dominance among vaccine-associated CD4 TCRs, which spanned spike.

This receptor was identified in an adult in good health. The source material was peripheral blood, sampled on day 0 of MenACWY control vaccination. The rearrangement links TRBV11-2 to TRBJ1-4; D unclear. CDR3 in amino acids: CASSFSVSRREKLFF. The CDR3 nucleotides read TGTGCCAGCAGCTTCTCGGTCTCCAGGCGTGAAAAACTGTTTTTT.